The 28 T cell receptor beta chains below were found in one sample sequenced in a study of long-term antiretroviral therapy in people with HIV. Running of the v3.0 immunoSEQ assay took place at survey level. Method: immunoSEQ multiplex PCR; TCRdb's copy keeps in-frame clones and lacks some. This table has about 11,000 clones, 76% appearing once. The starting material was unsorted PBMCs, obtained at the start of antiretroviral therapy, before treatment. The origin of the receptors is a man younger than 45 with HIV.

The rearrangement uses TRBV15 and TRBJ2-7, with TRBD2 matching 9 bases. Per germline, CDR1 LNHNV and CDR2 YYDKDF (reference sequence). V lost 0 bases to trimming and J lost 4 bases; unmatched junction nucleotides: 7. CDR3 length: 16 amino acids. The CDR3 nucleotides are TGTGCCACCAGCAGAGAAGCGGGGGGATCTGTTTACGAGCAGTACTTC. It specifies CATSREAGGSVYEQYF.

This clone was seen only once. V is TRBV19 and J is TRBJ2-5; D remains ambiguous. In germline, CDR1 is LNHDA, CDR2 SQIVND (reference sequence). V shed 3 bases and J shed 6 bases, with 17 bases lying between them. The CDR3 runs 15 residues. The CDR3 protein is CASSMGGFGAQTQYF. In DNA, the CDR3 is TGTGCCAGTAGTATGGGCGGATTCGGTGCACAGACCCAGTACTTC.

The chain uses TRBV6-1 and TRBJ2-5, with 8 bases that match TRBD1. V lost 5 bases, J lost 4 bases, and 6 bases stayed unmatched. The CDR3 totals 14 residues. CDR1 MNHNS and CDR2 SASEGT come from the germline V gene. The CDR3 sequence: CASSRQGSGETQYF. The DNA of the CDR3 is TGTGCCAGCAGTCGACAGGGGAGTGGAGAGACCCAGTACTTC.

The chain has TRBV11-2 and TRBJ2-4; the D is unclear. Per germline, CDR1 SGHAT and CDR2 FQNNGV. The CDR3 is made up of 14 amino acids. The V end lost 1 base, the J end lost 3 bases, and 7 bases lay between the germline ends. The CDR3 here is CASSLGDVKNIQYF. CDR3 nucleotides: TGTGCCAGCAGCTTAGGCGACGTCAAAAACATTCAGTACTTC.

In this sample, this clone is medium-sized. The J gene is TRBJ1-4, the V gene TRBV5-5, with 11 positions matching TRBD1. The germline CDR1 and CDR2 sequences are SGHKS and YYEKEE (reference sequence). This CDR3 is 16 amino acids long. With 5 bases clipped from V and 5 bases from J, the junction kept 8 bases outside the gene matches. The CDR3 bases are TGTGCCAGCAGGGCGGGACAGGGGGGCTGGAATGAAAAACTGTTTTTT. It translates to CASRAGQGGWNEKLFF.

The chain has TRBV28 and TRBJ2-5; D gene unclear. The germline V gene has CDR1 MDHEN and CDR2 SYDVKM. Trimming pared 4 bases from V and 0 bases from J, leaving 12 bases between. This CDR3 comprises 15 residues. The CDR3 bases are TGTGCCAGCAGTTCTCGGCTTTTGTACCAAGAGACCCAGTACTTC. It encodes CASSSRLLYQETQYF.

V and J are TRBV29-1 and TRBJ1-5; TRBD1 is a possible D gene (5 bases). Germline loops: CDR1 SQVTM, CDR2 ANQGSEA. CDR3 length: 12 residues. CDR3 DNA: TGCAGTACGGGACGGAGAAATCAGCCCCAGCATTTT. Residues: CSTGRRNQPQHF.

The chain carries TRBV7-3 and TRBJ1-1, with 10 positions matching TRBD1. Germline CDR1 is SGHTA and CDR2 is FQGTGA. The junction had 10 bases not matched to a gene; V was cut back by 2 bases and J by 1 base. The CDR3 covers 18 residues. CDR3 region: CASSLYHYGQGGNTEAFF. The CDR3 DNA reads TGTGCCAGCAGCTTATATCATTATGGACAGGGGGGGAACACTGAAGCTTTCTTT.

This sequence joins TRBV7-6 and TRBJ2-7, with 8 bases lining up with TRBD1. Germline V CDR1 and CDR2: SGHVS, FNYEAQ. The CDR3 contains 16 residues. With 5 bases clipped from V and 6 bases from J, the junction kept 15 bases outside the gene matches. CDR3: CASSPGGGTGSSEQYF. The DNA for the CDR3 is TGTGCCAGCAGCCCTGGGGGCGGGACAGGATCGTCCGAGCAGTACTTC.

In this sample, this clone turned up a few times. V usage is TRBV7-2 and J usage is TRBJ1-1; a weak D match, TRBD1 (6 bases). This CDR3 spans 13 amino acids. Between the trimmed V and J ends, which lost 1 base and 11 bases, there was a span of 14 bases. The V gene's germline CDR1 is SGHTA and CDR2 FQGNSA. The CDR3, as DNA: TGTGCCAGCAGCTTAGTCCTGTGGCAGGGGGCTTTCTTT. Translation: CASSLVLWQGAFF.

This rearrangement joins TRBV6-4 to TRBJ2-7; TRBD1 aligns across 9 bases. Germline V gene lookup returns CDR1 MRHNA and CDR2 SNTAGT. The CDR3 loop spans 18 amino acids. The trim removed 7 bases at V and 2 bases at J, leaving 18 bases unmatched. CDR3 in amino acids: CASTQSRTGALGAYEQYF. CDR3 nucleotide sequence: TGTGCCAGCACCCAAAGCAGGACAGGGGCTTTAGGGGCCTACGAGCAGTACTTC.

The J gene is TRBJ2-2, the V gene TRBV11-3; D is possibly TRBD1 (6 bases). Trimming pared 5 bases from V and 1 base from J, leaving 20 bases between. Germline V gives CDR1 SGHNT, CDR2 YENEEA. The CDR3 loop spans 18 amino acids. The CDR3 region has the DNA TGTGCCAGCAGCGCGCAGGGGAGCCGGCGGGTGAACACCGGGGAGCTGTTTTTT. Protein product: CASSAQGSRRVNTGELFF.

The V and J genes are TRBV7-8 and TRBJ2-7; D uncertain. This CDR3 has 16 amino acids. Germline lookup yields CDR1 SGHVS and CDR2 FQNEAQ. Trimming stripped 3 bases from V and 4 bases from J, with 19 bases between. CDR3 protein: CASSFSKETPTYEQYF. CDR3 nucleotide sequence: TGTGCCAGCAGCTTCAGTAAGGAGACTCCTACTTACGAGCAGTACTTC.

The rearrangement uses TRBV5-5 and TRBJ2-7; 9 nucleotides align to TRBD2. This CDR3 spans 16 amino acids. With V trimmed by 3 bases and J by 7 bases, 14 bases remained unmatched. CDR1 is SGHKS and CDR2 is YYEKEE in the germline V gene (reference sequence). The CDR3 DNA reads TGTGCCAGCAGCTGGGACTGGCTAGCGGGGATTACGGAGCAGTACTTC. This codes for CASSWDWLAGITEQYF.

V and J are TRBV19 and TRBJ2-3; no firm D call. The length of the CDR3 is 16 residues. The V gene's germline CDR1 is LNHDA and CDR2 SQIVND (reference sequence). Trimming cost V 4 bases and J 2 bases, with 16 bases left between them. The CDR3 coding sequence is TGTGCCAGTAGTACTCTGCGTTCGGGCTTCACAGATACGCAGTATTTT. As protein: CASSTLRSGFTDTQYF. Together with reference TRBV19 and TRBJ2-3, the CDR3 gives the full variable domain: DGGITQSPKYLFRKEGQNVTLSCEQNLNHDAMYWYRQDPGQGLRLIYYSQIVNDFQKGDIAEGYSVSREKKESFPLTVTSAQKNPTAFYLCASSTLRSGFTDTQYFGPGTRLTVL.

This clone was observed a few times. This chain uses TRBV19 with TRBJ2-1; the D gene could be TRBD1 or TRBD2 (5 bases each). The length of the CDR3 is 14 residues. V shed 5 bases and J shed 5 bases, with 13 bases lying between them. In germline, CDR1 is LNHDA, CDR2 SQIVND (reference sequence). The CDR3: CASSPRGYHNEQFF. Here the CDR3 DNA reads TGTGCCAGTAGTCCCCGGGGCTACCACAATGAGCAGTTCTTC.

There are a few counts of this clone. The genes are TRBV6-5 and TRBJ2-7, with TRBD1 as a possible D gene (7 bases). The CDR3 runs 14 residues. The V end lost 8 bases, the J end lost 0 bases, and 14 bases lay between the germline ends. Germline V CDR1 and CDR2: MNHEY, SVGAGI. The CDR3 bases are TGTGCCAGCTCTCGGCAGGGGGGCTCCTACGAGCAGTACTTC. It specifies CASSRQGGSYEQYF.

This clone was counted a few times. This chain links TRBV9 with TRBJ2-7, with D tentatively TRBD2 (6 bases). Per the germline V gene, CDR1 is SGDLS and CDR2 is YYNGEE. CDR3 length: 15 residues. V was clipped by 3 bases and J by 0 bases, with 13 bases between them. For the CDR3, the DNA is TGTGCCAGCAGCGGGGGGGACGGGCGCTCCTACGAGCAGTACTTC. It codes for CASSGGDGRSYEQYF.

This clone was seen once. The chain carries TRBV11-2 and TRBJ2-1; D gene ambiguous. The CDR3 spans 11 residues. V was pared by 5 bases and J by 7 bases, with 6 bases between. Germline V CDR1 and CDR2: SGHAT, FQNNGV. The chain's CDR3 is CASSPANEQFF. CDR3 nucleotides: TGTGCCAGCAGCCCGGCAAATGAGCAGTTCTTC.

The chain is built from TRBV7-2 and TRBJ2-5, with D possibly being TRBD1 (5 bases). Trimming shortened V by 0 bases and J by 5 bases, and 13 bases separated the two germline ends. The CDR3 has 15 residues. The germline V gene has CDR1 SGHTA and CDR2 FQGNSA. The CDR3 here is CASSLAGAGGETQYF. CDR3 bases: TGTGCCAGCAGCTTAGCAGGGGCCGGTGGGGAGACCCAGTACTTC.

The CDR3 protein is CASSEGGDYYEQYF. In DNA form, the CDR3 reads TGCGCCAGCAGTGAAGGGGGAGACTACTACGAGCAGTACTTC. The genes are TRBV10-1 and TRBJ2-7; tentative D call: TRBD1 (6 bases). In germline, CDR1 is WNHNN, CDR2 SYGVQD (reference sequence). The CDR3 spans 14 residues. V was clipped by 3 bases and J by 3 bases, with 12 bases between them.

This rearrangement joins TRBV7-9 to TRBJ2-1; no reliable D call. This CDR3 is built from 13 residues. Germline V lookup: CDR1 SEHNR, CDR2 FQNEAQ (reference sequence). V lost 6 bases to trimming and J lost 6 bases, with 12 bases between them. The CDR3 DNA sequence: TGTGCCAGCAGGAACGCAGAAGGCAATGAGCAGTTCTTC. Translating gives CASRNAEGNEQFF.

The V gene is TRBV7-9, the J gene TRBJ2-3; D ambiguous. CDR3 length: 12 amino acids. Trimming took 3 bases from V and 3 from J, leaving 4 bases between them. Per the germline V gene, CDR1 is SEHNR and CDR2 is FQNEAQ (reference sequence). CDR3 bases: TGTGCCAGCAGCTTGTTTACAGATACGCAGTATTTT. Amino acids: CASSLFTDTQYF.

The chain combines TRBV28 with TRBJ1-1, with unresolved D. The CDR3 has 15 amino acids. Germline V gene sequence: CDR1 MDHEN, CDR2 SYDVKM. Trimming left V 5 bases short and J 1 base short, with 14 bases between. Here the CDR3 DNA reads TGTGCCAGCAGTCCCCCCGGTGGGCCGAACACTGAAGCTTTCTTT. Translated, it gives CASSPPGGPNTEAFF.

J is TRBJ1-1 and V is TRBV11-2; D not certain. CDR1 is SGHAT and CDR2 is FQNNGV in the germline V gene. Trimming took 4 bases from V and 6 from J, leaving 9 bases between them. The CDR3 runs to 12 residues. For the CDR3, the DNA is TGTGCCAGCAGCTCCGAGCGCCCTGAAGCTTTCTTT. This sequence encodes CASSSERPEAFF.

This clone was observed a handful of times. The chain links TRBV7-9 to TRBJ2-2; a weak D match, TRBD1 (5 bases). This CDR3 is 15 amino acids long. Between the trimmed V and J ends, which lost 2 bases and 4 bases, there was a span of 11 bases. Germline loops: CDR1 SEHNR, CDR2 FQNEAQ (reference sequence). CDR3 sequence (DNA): TGTGCCAGCAGCTTATCTGGGGCAGCCACCGGGGAGCTGTTTTTT. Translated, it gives CASSLSGAATGELFF.

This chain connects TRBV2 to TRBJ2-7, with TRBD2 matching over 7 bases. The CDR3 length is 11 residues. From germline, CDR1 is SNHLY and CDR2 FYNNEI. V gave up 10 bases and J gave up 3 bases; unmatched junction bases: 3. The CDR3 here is CATGLVYEQYF. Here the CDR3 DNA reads TGTGCCACCGGACTAGTCTACGAGCAGTACTTC. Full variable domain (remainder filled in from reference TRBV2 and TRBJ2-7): EPEVTQTPSHQVTQMGQEVILRCVPISNHLYFYWYRQILGQKVEFLVSFYNNEISEKSEIFDDQFSVERPDGSNFTLKIRSTKLEDSAMYFCATGLVYEQYFGPGTRLTVT.

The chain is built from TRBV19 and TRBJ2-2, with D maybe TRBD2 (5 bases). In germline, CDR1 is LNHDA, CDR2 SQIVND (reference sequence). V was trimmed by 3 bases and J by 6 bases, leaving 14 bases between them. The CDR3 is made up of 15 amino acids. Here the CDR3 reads CASSIGGLVAGELFF. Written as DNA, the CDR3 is TGTGCCAGTAGTATTGGAGGCCTAGTAGCCGGGGAGCTGTTTTTT.